These T cell receptor beta chains were read from a single sample in a study of breast tumors, draining lymph nodes, adjacent tissues. TCRdb processed the multiplex PCR reads anew with MiXCR; each CDR3 protein has one entry. The table shows about 230,000 distinct CDR3 sequences, with approximately 31% occurring only once. Sequenced input: axillary lymph node tissue. Receptors originate from a female donor with breast cancer. Some clones in this sample may be carry-over from other donors' samples. CDR3s include the opening cysteine and the closing phenylalanine or tryptophan. The D gene is left open where the match is weak. Size values are once, few and many counts, or a class for expanded clones, and some rows have none.

v_gene	j_gene	d_gene	abundance	CDR3aa	CDR3nt
TRBV10-3	TRBJ2-3	TRBD2	NA	CAITPGGTDTQYF	TGTGCCATCACCCCGGGAGGTACAGATACGCAGTATTTT
TRBV7-2	TRBJ2-7	NA	NA	CASSFYICSASAGSSYEQYF	NA
TRBV5-6	TRBJ2-7	NA	many	CASSRPGGGEQYF	TGTGCCAGCAGCCGTCCTGGTGGGGGCGAGCAGTACTTC
TRBV6-5	TRBJ2-7	TRBD2	many	CASRTGTSVSYEQYF	TGTGCCAGCAGGACCGGGACTAGCGTCTCCTACGAGCAGTACTTC
TRBV7-2	TRBJ2-2	TRBD2	many	CASSPLGTSGRAGELFF	TGTGCCAGCAGCCCATTAGGGACTAGCGGGAGAGCCGGGGAGCTGTTTTTT
TRBV10-2	TRBJ2-3	NA	NA	CASSVQGSTDTQYF	TGCGCCAGCAGTGTTCAGGGCAGCACAGATACGCAGTATTTT
TRBV6-6	TRBJ1-1	NA	NA	CASKEGGRPEAFF	TGTGCCAGCAAGGAAGGGGGGAGGCCTGAAGCTTTCTTT
TRBV6-2/TRBV6-3	TRBJ2-7	NA	many	CASSYMSYEQYF	TGTGCCAGCAGTTATATGAGCTACGAGCAGTACTTC
TRBV6-5	TRBJ2-7	NA	many	CASSTPWGVHEQYF	TGTGCCAGCAGTACACCGTGGGGGGTACACGAGCAGTACTTC
TRBV5-1	TRBJ2-1	TRBD1	NA	CASSLVQGANNEQFF	TGCGCCAGCAGCTTGGTACAGGGGGCAAACAATGAGCAGTTCTTC
TRBV5-4	TRBJ1-1	TRBD1	few	CASSMRQGRNTEAFF	TGTGCCAGCAGCATGCGACAGGGGAGAAACACTGAAGCTTTCTTT
TRBV11-3	TRBJ1-6	TRBD1	NA	CASSHRDRDRSYNSPLHF	TGTGCCAGCAGCCACCGGGACAGGGACCGCTCCTATAATTCACCCCTCCACTTT
TRBV20-1	TRBJ2-1	TRBD2	many	CSETPSGSSSYNEQFF	TGCAGTGAAACCCCTAGCGGTAGTAGCTCCTACAATGAGCAGTTCTTC
TRBV20-1	TRBJ2-1	NA	many	CNARNLESSNEQFF	TGCAATGCGAGGAATCTAGAGTCGTCCAATGAGCAGTTCTTC
TRBV6-6	TRBJ1-5	TRBD1	many	CASSLRGTGGGLSNQPQHF	TGTGCCAGCAGTCTCCGAGGGACAGGGGGCGGATTGAGCAATCAGCCCCAGCATTTT
TRBV19	TRBJ2-7	TRBD2	NA	CASPPQRGVGYEQYF	TGTGCCAGTCCCCCCCAACGGGGGGTGGGCTACGAGCAGTACTTC
TRBV15	TRBJ2-1	NA	many	CATSTRLGGNEQFF	TGTGCCACCAGCACAAGACTAGGCGGGAATGAGCAGTTCTTC
TRBV6-2/TRBV6-3	TRBJ1-6	NA	few	CASSSLHF	TGTGCCAGCAGCTCCCTCCACTTT
TRBV20-1	TRBJ2-1	NA	many	CRARKPHRDRSYNEQFF	TGCAGAGCTAGGAAACCACACCGGGACCGGTCATATAATGAGCAGTTCTTC
TRBV4-1	TRBJ2-2	TRBD2	NA	CASSQDWAAGGPSTGELFF	TGCGCCAGCAGCCAAGATTGGGCAGCGGGAGGGCCAAGCACCGGGGAGCTGTTTTTT
TRBV20-1	TRBJ2-3	TRBD2	many	CSASAPGLAPDTQYF	TGCAGTGCTTCCGCTCCGGGACTAGCCCCAGATACGCAGTATTTT
TRBV2	TRBJ1-4	NA	NA	CASSGQGQKLFF	TGTGCCAGCAGTGGGCAGGGGCAAAAACTGTTTTTT
TRBV15	TRBJ1-2	NA	many	CATSRDGTPYGYTF	TGTGCCACCAGCAGGGACGGGACTCCCTATGGCTACACCTTC
TRBV7-8	TRBJ1-6	NA	NA	CASSLIGGGRRDQSPLHF	TGTGCCAGCAGCTTGATTGGTGGGGGGCGCCGGGACCAGTCACCCCTCCACTTT
TRBV7-3	TRBJ1-6	NA	NA	CASSLSLGRYNLPLHF	TGTGCCAGCAGCTTATCCCTGGGGCGGTATAATTTACCCCTCCACTTT
TRBV10-3	TRBJ2-5	TRBD2	NA	CAIRGTSGTGETQYF	TGTGCCATCAGGGGGACTAGTGGGACCGGGGAGACCCAGTACTTC
TRBV2	TRBJ2-1	TRBD2	many	CASKGLAGDSYNEQFF	TGTGCCAGCAAAGGTCTAGCGGGAGATTCCTACAATGAGCAGTTCTTC
TRBV7-6	TRBJ1-2	TRBD1	NA	CASSVKTGSPSGYPF	TGTGCCAGCAGCGTTAAGACAGGGTCGCCGTCTGGCTACCCCTTC
TRBV20-1	TRBJ2-7	TRBD2	many	CSARVQAGGPYEQYF	TGCAGTGCTAGAGTTCAAGCGGGAGGGCCGTACGAGCAGTACTTC